A selection of T cell receptor beta chains follows, all from one sample in a study of T cell responses to AZD1222 COVID-19 vaccine. Sequenced by immunoSEQ multiplex PCR; TCRdb stores in-frame clones only, minus some. The repertoire holds some 170,000 clones, with roughly nine tenths as singletons. The sequencing used peripheral blood, collected 28 days after the second AZD1222 dose. Receptors were obtained from an adult who received the AZD1222 COVID-19 vaccine. CDR3s include the opening cysteine and the closing phenylalanine or tryptophan. A D gene is named only where the DNA matches it firmly. Rows give clone size only sometimes, using once, few, many, or a class for an expanded clone.

. | TRBJ1-5 | . | TRBV15 | 13 | TGTGCCACCAGCAGAGGGGGTTTGGAGCCCCAGCATTTT | CATSRGGLEPQHF
. | TRBJ1-1 | . | TRBV5-1 | 13 | TGCGCCAGCAGGAATCTAGACAACACTGAAGCTTTCTTT | CASRNLDNTEAFF
. | TRBJ2-1 | . | TRBV7-8 | 17 | TGTGCCAGCAGCCCCCACCTTGGGGGGAGCTCCTACAATGAGCAGTTCTTC | CASSPHLGGSSYNEQFF
. | TRBJ1-1 | . | TRBV6-5 | 14 | TGTGCCAGCAGTTACTCGACAGGAAGGACTGAAGCTTTCTTT | CASSYSTGRTEAFF
. | TRBJ2-1 | TRBD1 | TRBV4-1 | 16 | TGCGCCAGCAGCCACACCGGGACAGGGCTTAACAATGAGCAGTTCTTC | CASSHTGTGLNNEQFF
. | TRBJ2-1 | . | TRBV6-2/TRBV6-3 | 14 | TGTGCCAGCAGCTTATACACACAAGGAAATGAGCAGTTCTTC | CASSLYTQGNEQFF
. | TRBJ1-2 | TRBD1 | TRBV2 | 17 | TGTGCCAGCAGTGAACAGGGACAGGGGGCGCAAAACTATGGCTACACCTTC | CASSEQGQGAQNYGYTF
. | TRBJ1-2 | . | TRBV29-1 | 14 | TGCAGCGTTGATAAAGGACAGAGGAACTATGGCTACACCTTC | CSVDKGQRNYGYTF
. | TRBJ1-1 | . | TRBV6-5 | 13 | TGTGCCAGCACCCGAGGCTTTGGAACTGAAGCTTTCTTT | CASTRGFGTEAFF
. | TRBJ2-5 | . | TRBV18 | 16 | TGTGCCAGCTCCCCTAAAAGACAGGCGGAGGAAGAGACCCAGTACTTC | CASSPKRQAEEETQYF
. | TRBJ1-2 | . | TRBV7-9 | 14 | TGTGCCAGCAGCTTAGTGGGCGGTAACTATGGCTACACCTTC | CASSLVGGNYGYTF
. | TRBJ1-4 | TRBD1 | TRBV5-8 | 16 | TGTGCCAGCAGCCCCAGGACAGGGTCAACTAATGAAAAACTGTTTTTT | CASSPRTGSTNEKLFF
. | TRBJ1-1 | TRBD1 | TRBV6-5 | 14 | TGTGCCAGCAATAAGGGACAGGGGATCGCTGAAGCTTTCTTT | CASNKGQGIAEAFF
. | TRBJ1-1 | . | TRBV12-3/TRBV12-4 | 12 | TGTGCCAGCAGTTTGGGCGACACTGAAGCTTTCTTT | CASSLGDTEAFF
. | TRBJ1-5 | . | TRBV4-1 | 16 | TGCGCCAGCAGCCAAGAGACACTTTATAGCAATCAGCCCCAGCATTTT | CASSQETLYSNQPQHF
. | TRBJ1-3 | . | TRBV6-5 | 15 | TGTGCCAGCAGTTACTCTGGCGGTACTGGAAACACCATATATTTT | CASSYSGGTGNTIYF
. | TRBJ2-2 | . | TRBV11-2 | 16 | TGTGCCAGCAGCTGGTCATCGCGCGGTAGGACCGGGGAGCTGTTTTTT | CASSWSSRGRTGELFF
. | TRBJ2-2 | . | TRBV19 | 15 | TGTGCCAGTAGTACCACGATTAAGGCGGCCGGGGAGCTGTTTTTT | CASSTTIKAAGELFF
. | TRBJ2-2 | TRBD2 | TRBV7-9 | 16 | TGTGCCAGCAGCATGCTAGCGGGAGCGAACACCGGGGAGCTGTTTTTT | CASSMLAGANTGELFF
few | TRBJ1-5 | TRBD1 | TRBV7-8 | 13 | TGTGCCAGCAGCCACGACAGGGCTCAGCCCCAGCATTTT | CASSHDRAQPQHF
. | TRBJ2-4 | TRBD1 | TRBV14 | 17 | TGTGCCAGCATCCTAGGACAGGCCAAGGGGGCCAAAAACATTCAGTACTTC | CASILGQAKGAKNIQYF
. | TRBJ1-1 | TRBD1 | TRBV9 | 18 | TGTGCCAGCAGCCAGCCGATTATGACAGGGGGCATGAACACTGAAGCTTTCTTT | CASSQPIMTGGMNTEAFF
few | TRBJ1-6 | TRBD1 | TRBV30 | 15 | TGTGCCTGGAGAAACAGGGGTCTGCATAATTCACCCCTCCACTTT | CAWRNRGLHNSPLHF
. | TRBJ2-7 | . | TRBV6-5 | 13 | TGTGCCAGCAGTTATAGCCACTACTACGAGCAGTACTTC | CASSYSHYYEQYF
. | TRBJ1-1 | . | TRBV23-1 | 13 | TGCGCCAGCAGTCTCTGGACTCAAGCTGAAGCTTTCTTT | CASSLWTQAEAFF
. | TRBJ1-2 | TRBD1 | TRBV5-4 | 16 | TGTGCCAGCAGCCCAGACAGGGGGGAGTGGGGCTATGGCTACACCTTC | CASSPDRGEWGYGYTF
. | TRBJ2-1 | . | TRBV27 | 14 | TGTGCCAGCTGGCTCAGACCCTCCTACAATGAGCAGTTCTTC | CASWLRPSYNEQFF
. | TRBJ2-5 | TRBD2 | TRBV7-9 | 15 | TGTGCCAGCAGCTTCCCGACTAGCGGAGAAGAGACCCAGTACTTC | CASSFPTSGEETQYF
once | TRBJ1-2 | . | TRBV20-1 | 11 | TGCAGTGCTAGAGATGGGGCTGGCTACACCTTC | CSARDGAGYTF
. | TRBJ2-1 | . | TRBV11-2 | 15 | TGTGCCAGCAGCTTAGATCGTCACAGGGACAATGAGCAGTTCTTC | CASSLDRHRDNEQFF
. | TRBJ1-2 | . | TRBV5-1 | 17 | TGCGCCAGCAGCTTGGCCGGCGGGACCCAATATCCCGGTGGCTACACCTTC | CASSLAGGTQYPGGYTF
. | TRBJ2-5 | . | TRBV3-1/TRBV3-2 | 13 | TGTGCCAGCAGCCTTCTCCAAGGAGAGACCCAGTACTTC | CASSLLQGETQYF
. | TRBJ2-7 | . | TRBV14 | 14 | TGTGCCAGCAGCCAAGGTCTTCTGTTGTACGAGCAGTACTTC | CASSQGLLLYEQYF
. | TRBJ1-1 | TRBD1 | TRBV6-5 | 15 | TGTGCCGCTCTAAGATGGACAGGGGGGAACACTGAAGCTTTCTTT | CAALRWTGGNTEAFF
once | TRBJ2-3 | TRBD2 | TRBV7-9 | 16 | TGTGCCAGCAGCTTAGTTTTGCGGGGGAGCACAGATACGCAGTATTTT | CASSLVLRGSTDTQYF
. | TRBJ2-7 | TRBD2 | TRBV5-1 | 16 | TGCGCCAGCAGCTTGGGGGGCGGGAGAGAATCCTACGAGCAGTACTTC | CASSLGGGRESYEQYF
. | TRBJ1-6 | . | TRBV6-5 | 16 | TGTGCCAGCAGTTACAGGACAGATACTTATAATTCACCCCTCCACTTT | CASSYRTDTYNSPLHF
. | TRBJ1-2 | . | TRBV4-1 | 14 | TGCGCCAGCAGCCAACAGGGCCAGACCTATGGCTACACCTTC | CASSQQGQTYGYTF
. | TRBJ1-3 | TRBD1 | TRBV20-1 | 17 | TGCAGTGCTAGTACCCCGTCCGGGACAGGGTATGGAAACACCATATATTTT | CSASTPSGTGYGNTIYF
once | TRBJ2-1 | . | TRBV7-2 | 16 | TGTGCCAGCAGCCCAAGAGGGGGGACGGGTCTGAATGAGCAGTTCTTC | CASSPRGGTGLNEQFF
. | TRBJ1-2 | . | TRBV19 | 12 | TGTGCCAGCGCGGACGGATACTATGGCTACACCTTC | CASADGYYGYTF
. | TRBJ2-2 | . | TRBV25-1 | 14 | TGTGCCAGCAGTCTCCGAGGGAGCACCGGGGAGCTGTTTTTT | CASSLRGSTGELFF
. | TRBJ2-3 | . | TRBV27 | 18 | TGTGCCAGCAGCACCTATGGTGGATCCTACTCGAGCACAGATACGCAGTATTTT | CASSTYGGSYSSTDTQYF
. | TRBJ2-2 | TRBD1 | TRBV24-1 | 16 | TGTGCCACCAGTGACAGGGACAGGGGATCGGCCGGGGAGCTGTTTTTT | CATSDRDRGSAGELFF
. | TRBJ1-5 | . | TRBV12-3/TRBV12-4 | 13 | TGTGCCAGCAGTTACGGACGCAATCAGCCCCAGCATTTT | CASSYGRNQPQHF